The clone carrying this T cell receptor beta chain was counted at least ten times. The sample is drawn from a study of T-cell memory formation after mild COVID-19. The CDR3 consists of 18 residues. The germline CDR1 and CDR2 sequences are DFQATT and SNEGSKA (reference sequence). V shed 0 bases and J 3 bases; nucleotides not matched to a gene: 9. One entry per CDR3 protein, called by TCRdb with MiXCR from the 5' RACE reads. The sample has about 470,000 distinct CDR3 sequences, approximately 18% seen once. This TCR was recovered from an adult woman who had mild COVID-19 (a few samples of this study predate the infection). Cell type and time point are not known. Material for sequencing was PBMCs or a T cell subset sorted from them (not recorded which). The genes are TRBV20-1 and TRBJ2-1; TRBD2 matches at 12 bases. In nucleotides, the CDR3 is TGCAGTGCTAGAGACCCTACCCAACTAGCGGGAGGCTACAATGAGCAGTTCTTC. Encoded protein: CSARDPTQLAGGYNEQFF.